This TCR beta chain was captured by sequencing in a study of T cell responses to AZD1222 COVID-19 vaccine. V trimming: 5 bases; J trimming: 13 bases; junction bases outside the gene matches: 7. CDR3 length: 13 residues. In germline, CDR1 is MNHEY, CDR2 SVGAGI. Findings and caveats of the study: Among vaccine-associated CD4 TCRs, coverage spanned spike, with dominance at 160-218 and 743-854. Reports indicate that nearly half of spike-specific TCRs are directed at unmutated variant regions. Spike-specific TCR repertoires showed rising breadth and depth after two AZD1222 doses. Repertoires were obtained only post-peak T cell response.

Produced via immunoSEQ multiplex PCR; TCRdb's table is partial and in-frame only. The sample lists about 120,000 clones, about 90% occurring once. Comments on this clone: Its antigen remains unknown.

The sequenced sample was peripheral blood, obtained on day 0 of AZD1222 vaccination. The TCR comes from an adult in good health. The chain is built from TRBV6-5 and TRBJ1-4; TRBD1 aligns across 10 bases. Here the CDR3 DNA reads TGTGCCAGCAGTAGGGACAGGGGTTCGAGACTGTTTTTT. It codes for CASSRDRGSRLFF.